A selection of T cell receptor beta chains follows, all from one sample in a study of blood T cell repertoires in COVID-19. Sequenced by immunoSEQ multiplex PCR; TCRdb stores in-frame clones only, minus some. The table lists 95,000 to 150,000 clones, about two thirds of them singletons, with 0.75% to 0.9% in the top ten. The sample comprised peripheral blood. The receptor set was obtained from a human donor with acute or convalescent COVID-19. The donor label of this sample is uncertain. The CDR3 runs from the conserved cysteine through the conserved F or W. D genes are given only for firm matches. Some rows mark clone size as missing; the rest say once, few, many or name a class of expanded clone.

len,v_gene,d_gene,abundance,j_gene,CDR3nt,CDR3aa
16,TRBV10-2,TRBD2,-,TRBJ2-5,TGCGCCAGCAGTGAGTGGACTAGCGGGGGGCTAGAGACCCAGTACTTC,CASSEWTSGGLETQYF
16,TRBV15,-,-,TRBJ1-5,TGTGCCACCAGCAGAAGCCTATACAGGGAGACCCAGCCCCAGCATTTT,CATSRSLYRETQPQHF
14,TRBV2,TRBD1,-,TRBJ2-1,TGTGCCAACGGTGGGGGACAGGGGTTAGCTGAGCAGTTCTTC,CANGGGQGLAEQFF
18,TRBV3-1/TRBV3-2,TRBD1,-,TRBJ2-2,TGTGCCAGCAGCCAAGCCCCGTTAGGGACAGGGTCTAGAGGGGAGCTGTTTTTT,CASSQAPLGTGSRGELFF
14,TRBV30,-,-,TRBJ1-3,TGTGCCTGGCGCAACCGTAGCTCTGGAAACACCATATATTTT,CAWRNRSSGNTIYF
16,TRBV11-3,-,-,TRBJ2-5,TGTGCCAGCTTCACGATCAAGGAGGCAGCAAAGGAGACCCAGTACTTC,CASFTIKEAAKETQYF
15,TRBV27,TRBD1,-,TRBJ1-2,TGTGCCAGCAGTTTGGGGACAGGGGGCGGAAGAGGCTACACCTTC,CASSLGTGGGRGYTF
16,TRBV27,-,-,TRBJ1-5,TGTGCCAGCAGTTCCATAGCTACAGGGCTCAATCAGCCCCAGCATTTT,CASSSIATGLNQPQHF
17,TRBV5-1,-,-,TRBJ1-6,TGCGCCAGCAGCGAGGTCGGAGGGGCTAATAATAATTCACCCCTCCACTTT,CASSEVGGANNNSPLHF
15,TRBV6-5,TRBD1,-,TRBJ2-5,TGTGCCAGCAGTTCCGGACAGGGGGCGCGTGAGACCCAGTACTTC,CASSSGQGARETQYF
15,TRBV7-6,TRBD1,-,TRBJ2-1,TGTGCCAGCAGCCCCGGGACAGGGTGGTTAAATGAGCAGTTCTTC,CASSPGTGWLNEQFF
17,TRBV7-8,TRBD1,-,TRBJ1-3,TGTGCCAGCAGCGCAACCGACAGGGGGCGATCTGGAAACACCATATATTTT,CASSATDRGRSGNTIYF
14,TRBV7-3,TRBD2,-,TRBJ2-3,TGTGCCAGCAGCTTCGGGGGGAGCACAGATACGCAGTATTTT,CASSFGGSTDTQYF
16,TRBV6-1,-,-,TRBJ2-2,TGTGCCAGCAGTGAAGAAACACACAGGGTCCTAGGGGAGCTGTTTTTT,CASSEETHRVLGELFF
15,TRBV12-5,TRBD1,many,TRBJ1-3,TGTGCTAGTGGCCAAGGACAGGCCTCTGGAAACACCATATATTTT,CASGQGQASGNTIYF
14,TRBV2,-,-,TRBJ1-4,TGTGCCAGCAGTGAACAGGCCGGGGATGAAAAACTGTTTTTT,CASSEQAGDEKLFF
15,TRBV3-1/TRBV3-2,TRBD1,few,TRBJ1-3,TGTGCCAGCAGCCGTACAGGGGAGAGGGGAAACACCATATATTTT,CASSRTGERGNTIYF
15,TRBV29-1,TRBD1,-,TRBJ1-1,TGCAGCGTCTTTAGGACAGGGGGCGCGAGGACTGAAGCTTTCTTT,CSVFRTGGARTEAFF
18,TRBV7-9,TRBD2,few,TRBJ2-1,TGTGCCAGCAGCCCACGGACCACTAGCGGGGGGGGACAGAATGAGCAGTTCTTC,CASSPRTTSGGGQNEQFF
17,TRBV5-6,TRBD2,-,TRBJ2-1,TGTGCCAGCAGACCGGGACTAGCGGGGGGAGCCTACAATGAGCAGTTCTTC,CASRPGLAGGAYNEQFF
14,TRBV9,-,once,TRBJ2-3,TGTGCCAGCAGCGTAAGCGGTATCACAGATACGCAGTATTTT,CASSVSGITDTQYF
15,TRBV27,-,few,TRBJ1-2,TGTGCCAGTAGATCCCACAGGGAAAGGGTCTATGGCTACACCTTC,CASRSHRERVYGYTF
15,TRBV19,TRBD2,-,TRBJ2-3,TGTGCCAGTAGTACTCTAGCGGGGGGGACAGATACGCAGTATTTT,CASSTLAGGTDTQYF
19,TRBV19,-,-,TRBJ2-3,TGTGCCAGTAGTAATCGGGCCTTTCGGCGGGCCAGCGGCGCAGATACGCAGTATTTT,CASSNRAFRRASGADTQYF
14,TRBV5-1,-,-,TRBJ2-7,TGCGCCAGCAGCTTGGCAGCGGACCTCTACGAGCAGTACTTC,CASSLAADLYEQYF
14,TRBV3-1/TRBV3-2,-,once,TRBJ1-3,TGTGCCAGCAGCCAAGCTGGACAGGGAAACACCATATATTTT,CASSQAGQGNTIYF
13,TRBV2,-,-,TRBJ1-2,TGTGCCAGCAGAGGGGGGGGCAGCTATGGCTACACCTTC,CASRGGGSYGYTF
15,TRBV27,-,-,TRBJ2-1,TGTGCCAGCAGTTCCGACACCAGCTCCTACAATGAGCAGTTCTTC,CASSSDTSSYNEQFF
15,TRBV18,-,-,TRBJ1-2,TGTGCCAGCTCACCACCGGCCAGGGTCTTGAGCGGCTACACCTTC,CASSPPARVLSGYTF
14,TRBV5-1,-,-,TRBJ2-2,TGCGCCAGCAGGGCCGGGACAATCACCGGGGAGCTGTTTTTT,CASRAGTITGELFF
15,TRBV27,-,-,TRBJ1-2,TGTGCCAGCAGTTTACTAGGGCGAAAAGGGGGTGGCTACACCTTC,CASSLLGRKGGGYTF
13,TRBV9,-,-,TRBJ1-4,TGTGCCAGCAGCGTAGTATCGGGGGAAAAACTGTTTTTT,CASSVVSGEKLFF
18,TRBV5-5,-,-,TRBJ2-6,TGTGCCAGCAGCTTATCGGGACAAGTGATCTCTGGGGCCAACGTCCTGACTTTC,CASSLSGQVISGANVLTF
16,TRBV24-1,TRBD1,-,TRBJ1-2,TGTGCCACCAGTGATTCCGGGACAGGGGCTAACTATGGCTACACCTTC,CATSDSGTGANYGYTF